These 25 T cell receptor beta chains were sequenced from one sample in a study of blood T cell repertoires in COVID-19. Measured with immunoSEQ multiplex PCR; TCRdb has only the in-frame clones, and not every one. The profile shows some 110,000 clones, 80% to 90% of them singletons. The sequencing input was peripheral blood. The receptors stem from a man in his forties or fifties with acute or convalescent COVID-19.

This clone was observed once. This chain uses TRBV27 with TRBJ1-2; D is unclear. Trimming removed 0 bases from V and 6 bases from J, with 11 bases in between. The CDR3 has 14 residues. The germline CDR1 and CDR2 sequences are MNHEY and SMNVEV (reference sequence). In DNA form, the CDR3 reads TGTGCCAGCAGTTTATCAGGTCTAGGTCATGGCTACACCTTC. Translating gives CASSLSGLGHGYTF.

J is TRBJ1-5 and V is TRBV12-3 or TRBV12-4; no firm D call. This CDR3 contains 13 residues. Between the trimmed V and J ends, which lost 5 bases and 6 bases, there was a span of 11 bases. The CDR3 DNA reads TGTGCCAGCAGTCAAGTAGCGGGTCAGCCCCAGCATTTT. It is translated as CASSQVAGQPQHF.

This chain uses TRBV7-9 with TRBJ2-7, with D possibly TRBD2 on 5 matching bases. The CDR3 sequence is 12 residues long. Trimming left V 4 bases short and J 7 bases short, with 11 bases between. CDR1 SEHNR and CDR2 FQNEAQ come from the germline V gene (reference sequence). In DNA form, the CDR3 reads TGTGCCAGCAGCTCTACTGGCGGGGAGCAGTACTTC. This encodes CASSSTGGEQYF.

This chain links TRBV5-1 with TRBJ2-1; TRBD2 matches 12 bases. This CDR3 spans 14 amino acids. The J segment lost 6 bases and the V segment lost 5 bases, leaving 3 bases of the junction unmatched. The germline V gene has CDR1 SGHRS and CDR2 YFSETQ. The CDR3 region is CASRTSGGPNEQFF. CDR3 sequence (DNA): TGCGCCAGCAGGACTAGCGGGGGCCCCAATGAGCAGTTCTTC.

The DNA for the CDR3 is TGTGCCACCAGCAGGGGACTAGCGGGCAACTACGAGCAGTACTTC. This translates into CATSRGLAGNYEQYF. The chain recombines TRBV15 with TRBJ2-7; 12 nucleotides line up with TRBD2. Germline CDR1 reads LNHNV; CDR2 reads YYDKDF (reference sequence). Germline trimming cut 3 bases from V and 3 bases from J; bases unmatched to any gene: 3. The CDR3 sequence is 15 residues long.

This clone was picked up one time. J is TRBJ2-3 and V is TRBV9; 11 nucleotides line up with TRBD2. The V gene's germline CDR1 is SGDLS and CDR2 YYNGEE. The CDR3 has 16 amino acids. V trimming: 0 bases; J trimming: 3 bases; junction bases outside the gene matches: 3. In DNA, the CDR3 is TGTGCCAGCAGCGTAGTTAGCGGGGGGGCGACAGATACGCAGTATTTT. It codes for CASSVVSGGATDTQYF.

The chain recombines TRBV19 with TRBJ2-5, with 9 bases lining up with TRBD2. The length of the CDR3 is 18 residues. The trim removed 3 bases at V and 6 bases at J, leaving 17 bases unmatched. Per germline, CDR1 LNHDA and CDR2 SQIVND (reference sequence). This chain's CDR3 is CASSMSRSASGTDQTQYF. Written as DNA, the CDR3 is TGTGCCAGTAGTATGTCGCGGTCAGCTAGCGGGACCGACCAGACCCAGTACTTC.

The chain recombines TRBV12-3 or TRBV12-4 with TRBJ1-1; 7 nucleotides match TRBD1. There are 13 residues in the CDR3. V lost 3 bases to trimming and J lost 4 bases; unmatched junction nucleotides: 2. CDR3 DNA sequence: TGTGCCAGCAGTTTTCAGGGGGGCACTGAAGCTTTCTTT. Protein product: CASSFQGGTEAFF.

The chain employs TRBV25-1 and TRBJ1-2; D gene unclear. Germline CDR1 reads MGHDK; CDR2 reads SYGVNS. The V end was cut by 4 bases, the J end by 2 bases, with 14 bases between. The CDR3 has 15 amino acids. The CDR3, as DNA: TGTGCCAGCAGTGCCCCCGGGCGAGGGAACTATGGCTACACCTTC. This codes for CASSAPGRGNYGYTF.

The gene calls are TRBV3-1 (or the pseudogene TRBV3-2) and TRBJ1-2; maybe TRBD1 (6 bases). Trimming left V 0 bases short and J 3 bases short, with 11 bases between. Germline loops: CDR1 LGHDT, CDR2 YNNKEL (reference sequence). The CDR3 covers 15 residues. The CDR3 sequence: CASSQEYGTYYGYTF. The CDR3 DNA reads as TGTGCCAGCAGCCAAGAGTATGGGACATACTATGGCTACACCTTC.

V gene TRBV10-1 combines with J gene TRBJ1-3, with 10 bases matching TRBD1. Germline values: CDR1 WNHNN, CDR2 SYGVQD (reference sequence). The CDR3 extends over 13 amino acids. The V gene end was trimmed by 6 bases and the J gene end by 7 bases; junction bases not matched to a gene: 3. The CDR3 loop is CASSGTGANTIYF. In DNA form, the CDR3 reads TGCGCCAGCAGCGGGACAGGGGCTAACACCATATATTTT.

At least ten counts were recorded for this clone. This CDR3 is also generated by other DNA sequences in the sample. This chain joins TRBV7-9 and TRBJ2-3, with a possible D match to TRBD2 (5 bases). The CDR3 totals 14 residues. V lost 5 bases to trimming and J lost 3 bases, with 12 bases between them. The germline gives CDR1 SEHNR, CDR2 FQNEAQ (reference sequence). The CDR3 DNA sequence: TGTGCCAGCAGCCCAAGCGGAAATACAGATACGCAGTATTTT. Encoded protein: CASSPSGNTDTQYF.

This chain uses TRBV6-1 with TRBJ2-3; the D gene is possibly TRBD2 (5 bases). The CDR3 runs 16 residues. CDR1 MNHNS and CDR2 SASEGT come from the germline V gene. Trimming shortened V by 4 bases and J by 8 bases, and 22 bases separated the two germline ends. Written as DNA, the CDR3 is TGTGCCAGCAGTGCGCCGATCGGGCTAGCCGTTGGTACGCAGTATTTT. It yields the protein CASSAPIGLAVGTQYF.

Here the CDR3 DNA reads TGTGCCAGCAGCGGGACAGGGGGGGCCCCGATAAGGGGCTACACCTTC. Translation gives CASSGTGGAPIRGYTF. The chain combines TRBV9 with TRBJ1-2, with 10 nucleotides matching TRBD1. The germline gives CDR1 SGDLS, CDR2 YYNGEE. This CDR3 is 16 amino acids long. The trim removed 3 bases at V and 8 bases at J, leaving 13 bases unmatched.

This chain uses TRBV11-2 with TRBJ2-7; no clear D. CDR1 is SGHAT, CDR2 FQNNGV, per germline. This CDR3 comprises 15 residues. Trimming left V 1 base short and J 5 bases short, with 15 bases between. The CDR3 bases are TGTGCCAGCAGCTTAGTAGTGGGCATATCTAACGAGCAGTACTTC. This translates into CASSLVVGISNEQYF. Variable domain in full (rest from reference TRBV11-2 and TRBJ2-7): EAGVAQSPRYKIIEKRQSVAFWCNPISGHATLYWYQQILGQGPKLLIQFQNNGVVDDSQLPKDRFSAERLKGVDSTLKIQPAKLEDSAVYLCASSLVVGISNEQYFGPGTRLTVT.

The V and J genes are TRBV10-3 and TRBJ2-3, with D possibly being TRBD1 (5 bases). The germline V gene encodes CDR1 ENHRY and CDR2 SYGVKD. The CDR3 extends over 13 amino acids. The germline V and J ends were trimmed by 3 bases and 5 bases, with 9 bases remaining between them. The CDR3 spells CAISEGEEDTQYF. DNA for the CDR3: TGTGCCATCAGTGAAGGGGAAGAAGATACGCAGTATTTT.

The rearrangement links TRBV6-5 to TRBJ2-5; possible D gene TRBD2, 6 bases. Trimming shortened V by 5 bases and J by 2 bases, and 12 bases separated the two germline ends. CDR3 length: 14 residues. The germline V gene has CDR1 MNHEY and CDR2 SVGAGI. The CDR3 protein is CASSPSGRQETQYF. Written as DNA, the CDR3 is TGTGCCAGCAGTCCGAGCGGGCGGCAAGAGACCCAGTACTTC.

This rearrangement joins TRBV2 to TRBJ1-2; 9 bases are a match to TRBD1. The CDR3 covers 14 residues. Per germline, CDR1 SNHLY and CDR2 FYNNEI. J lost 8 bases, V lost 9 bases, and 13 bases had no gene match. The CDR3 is CASTPPDRGPGYTF. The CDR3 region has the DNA TGTGCCAGTACCCCCCCGGACAGGGGTCCCGGCTACACCTTC.

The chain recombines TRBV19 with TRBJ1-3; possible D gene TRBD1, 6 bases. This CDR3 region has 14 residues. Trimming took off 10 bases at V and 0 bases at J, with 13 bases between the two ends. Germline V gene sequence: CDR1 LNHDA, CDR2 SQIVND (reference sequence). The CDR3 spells CATLQGSSGNTIYF. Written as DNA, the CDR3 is TGTGCCACCCTCCAGGGGAGCTCTGGAAACACCATATATTTT. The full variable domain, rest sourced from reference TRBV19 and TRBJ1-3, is DGGITQSPKYLFRKEGQNVTLSCEQNLNHDAMYWYRQDPGQGLRLIYYSQIVNDFQKGDIAEGYSVSREKKESFPLTVTSAQKNPTAFYLCATLQGSSGNTIYFGEGSWLTVV.

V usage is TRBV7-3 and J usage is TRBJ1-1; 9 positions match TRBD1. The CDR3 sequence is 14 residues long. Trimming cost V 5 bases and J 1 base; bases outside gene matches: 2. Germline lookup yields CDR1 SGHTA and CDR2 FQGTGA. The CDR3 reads CASSAGQGNTEAFF. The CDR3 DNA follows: TGTGCCAGCAGCGCGGGACAGGGGAACACTGAAGCTTTCTTT.

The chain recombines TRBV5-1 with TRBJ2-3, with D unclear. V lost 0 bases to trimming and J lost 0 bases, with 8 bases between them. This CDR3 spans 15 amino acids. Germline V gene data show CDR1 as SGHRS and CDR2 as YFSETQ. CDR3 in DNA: TGCGCCAGCAGCTTGGGACATATTAGCACAGATACGCAGTATTTT. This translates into CASSLGHISTDTQYF.

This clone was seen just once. The CDR3 sequence: CASSGTGYEQYF. Written as DNA, the CDR3 is TGTGCCAGCTCTGGGACAGGCTACGAGCAGTACTTC. The V and J genes are TRBV18 and TRBJ2-7; 8 nucleotides align to TRBD1. The length of the CDR3 is 12 residues. Per germline, CDR1 KGHSH and CDR2 LQKENI. J was trimmed by 3 bases and V by 6 bases; bases with no gene match: 1.

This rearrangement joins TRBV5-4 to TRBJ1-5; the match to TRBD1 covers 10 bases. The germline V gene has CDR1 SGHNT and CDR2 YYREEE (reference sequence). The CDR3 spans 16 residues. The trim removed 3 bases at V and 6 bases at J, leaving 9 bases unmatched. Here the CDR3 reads CASSYSTGTGVQPQHF. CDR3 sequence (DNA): TGTGCCAGCAGCTATAGTACCGGGACAGGGGTTCAGCCCCAGCATTTT.

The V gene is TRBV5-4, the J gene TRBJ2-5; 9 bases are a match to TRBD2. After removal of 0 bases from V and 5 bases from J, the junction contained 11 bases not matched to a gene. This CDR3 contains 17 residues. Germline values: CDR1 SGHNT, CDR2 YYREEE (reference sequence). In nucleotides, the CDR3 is TGTGCCAGCAGCTTGGGCGGGAGGGCCCATAGGGTCGAGACCCAGTACTTC. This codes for CASSLGGRAHRVETQYF.

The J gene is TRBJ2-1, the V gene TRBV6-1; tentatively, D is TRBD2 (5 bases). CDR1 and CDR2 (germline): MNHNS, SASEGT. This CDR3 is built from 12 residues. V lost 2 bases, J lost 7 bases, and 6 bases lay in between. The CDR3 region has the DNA TGTGCCAGCAGTGAAAGGAGGAATGAGCAGTTCTTC. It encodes CASSERRNEQFF.